This section outlines one T cell receptor beta chain sequence together with its context. Its matching antigen is unknown. This specimen belongs to a study of T-cell memory formation after mild COVID-19. This CDR3 contains 14 residues. Germline V gene lookup returns CDR1 SGHRS and CDR2 YFSETQ. Trimming left V 1 base short and J 2 bases short, with 10 bases between. Study-wide results and caveats: Later expanders leaned CD4+, whereas day 15 to 85 contracting clones were balanced CD4/CD8.

MiXCR, run by TCRdb on the 5' RACE reads, gives a single entry per CDR3 protein. The table has around 220,000 distinct CDR3 sequences, 16% seen once; the top ten hold around 3.4%. The specimen sequenced was PBMCs or a T cell subset sorted from them (not recorded which). The TCR sequence derives from a young man who had mild COVID-19 (a few samples of this study predate the infection). Cell type and time point are not known. The chain recombines TRBV5-1 with TRBJ2-7; a possible D gene is TRBD1 (5 bases). CDR3 in DNA: TGCGCCAGCAGCTTGAGGCAGGGCACCTACGAGCAGTACTTC. Translating it yields CASSLRQGTYEQYF.